This passage covers 10 T cell receptor beta chains from one sample sequenced in a study of vaccination and CD4 T cells after COVID-19. The Oncomine TCR Beta short-read assay was what sequenced the DNA obtained from cultured CD4+ T cells. After culture, CD4+ T cells served as the source for genomic DNA extraction. Each CDR3 protein gets one entry after TCRdb re-called the PCR reads with MiXCR. This table has some 10,000 distinct CDR3 sequences, more than 30% appearing once. Their antigens are not known. Treatment here: approximately 10-day PBMC culture with coronavirus spike peptide pools or control peptides (ViraFEST assay). Collection of the unexposed donor's CD4+ T cells took place before the COVID-19 pandemic (2011-2018). Specimen: CD4+ T cells from blood, cultured in vitro. The origin of the receptors is a human donor in good health.

This clonotype was seen a few times. This sequence joins TRBV4-3 and TRBJ1-1; D ambiguous. This CDR3 region has 13 residues. The germline V and J ends were trimmed by 0 bases and 3 bases, with 5 bases remaining between them. In germline, CDR1 is LGHNA, CDR2 YSLEER. The CDR3 nucleotides are TGCGCCAGCAGCCAAGACAGTTACACTGAAGCTTTCTTT. It yields the protein CASSQDSYTEAFF.

V usage is TRBV12-3 or TRBV12-4 and J usage is TRBJ2-7; 9 nucleotides match TRBD1. J gave up 6 bases and V 5 bases, and 8 bases lay outside the gene matches. This CDR3 region has 14 residues. The CDR3 DNA reads TGTGCCAGCAGTCCGCAGGGACAGGGTGCCGAGCAGTACTTC. As protein: CASSPQGQGAEQYF.

This CDR3 is CASLDRTDYEQYF. CDR3 nucleotides: TGCGCCAGCCTAGACAGAACCGACTACGAGCAGTACTTC. The chain recombines TRBV4-1 with TRBJ2-7; tentative D call: TRBD1 (5 bases). This CDR3 comprises 13 residues. The ends were cut back, 8 bases at V and 3 bases at J, with 14 bases in the middle. Per germline, CDR1 MGHRA and CDR2 YSYEKL.

CDR3 loop: CATSDPGDPSNWGYTF. The CDR3 DNA sequence: TGTGCCACCAGTGACCCCGGGGACCCCTCCAACTGGGGCTACACCTTC. The rearrangement uses TRBV24-1 and TRBJ1-2; weak D call: TRBD1 (5 bases). The V and J ends lost 4 bases and 8 bases respectively, with 22 bases between them. Germline CDR1 and CDR2: KGHDR and SFDVKD. The CDR3 has 16 amino acids.

V is TRBV7-8 and J is TRBJ2-7, with unresolved D. The CDR3 runs to 15 residues. CDR1 and CDR2 (germline): SGHVS, FQNEAQ. V gave up 5 bases and J gave up 3 bases, with 17 bases separating them. Written as DNA, the CDR3 is TGTGCCAGCAGCCCCGGAGATGGATACCACTACGAGCAGTACTTC. Its translation: CASSPGDGYHYEQYF.

V and J are TRBV30 and TRBJ1-2; 9 bases are shared with TRBD1. Trimming at V came to 3 bases and at J to 6 bases, leaving 11 bases not matched to a gene. The CDR3 extends over 15 amino acids. Germline V lookup: CDR1 GTSNPN, CDR2 SVGIG (reference sequence). CDR3 in DNA: TGTGCCTGGAGCGAAGGGGGACAGGGAGCGAATGGCTACACCTTC. Its protein is CAWSEGGQGANGYTF.

The chain joins TRBV7-2 to TRBJ2-7, with no clear D. This CDR3 has 17 amino acids. Looked up from germline, CDR1 is SGHTA and CDR2 is FQGNSA. Trimming took 3 bases from V and 7 from J, leaving 25 bases between them. The CDR3 loop is CASSLGSSLGFPEEQYF. DNA for the CDR3: TGTGCCAGCAGCTTGGGGTCGTCCCTAGGGTTCCCAGAGGAGCAGTACTTC.

The V gene is TRBV5-1, the J gene TRBJ2-2; D is uncertain. Germline CDR1 is SGHRS and CDR2 is YFSETQ. CDR3 size: 13 residues. With 1 base removed from V and 2 bases from J, the gap between germline ends came to 3 bases. The DNA for the CDR3 is TGCGCCAGCAGCTTGTACAACACCGGGGAGCTGTTTTTT. Translated: CASSLYNTGELFF. Full variable domain (outside the CDR3, taken from reference TRBV5-1 and TRBJ2-2): KAGVTQTPRYLIKTRGQQVTLSCSPISGHRSVSWYQQTPGQGLQFLFEYFSETQRNKGNFPGRFSGRQFSNSRSEMNVSTLELGDSALYLCASSLYNTGELFFGEGSRLTVL.

The table lists this clonotype with a few counts. V usage is TRBV11-3 and J usage is TRBJ2-1, with D possibly being TRBD2 (6 bases). The CDR3 runs 15 residues. The germline V gene has CDR1 SGHNT and CDR2 YENEEA. Trimming removed 5 bases at V and 1 base at J, with 12 bases between. CDR3 residues: CASSPRAGSYNEQFF. The CDR3 DNA sequence: TGTGCCAGCAGCCCTCGAGCGGGTTCCTACAATGAGCAGTTCTTC.

This clonotype was picked up a small number of times. The V and J genes are TRBV5-1 and TRBJ2-7, with TRBD2 matching 10 bases. V lost 2 bases, J lost 7 bases, and 9 bases stayed unmatched. CDR1 and CDR2 (germline): SGHRS, YFSETQ. CDR3 length: 15 residues. The CDR3 loop reads CASSLTLAGAGEQYF. CDR3 DNA: TGCGCCAGCAGCTTAACCCTAGCGGGAGCTGGGGAGCAGTACTTC.